The clone carrying this TCR beta chain showed up many times. The antigen remains undetermined. This specimen belongs to a study of tumor and adjacent non-tumor tissue in lung cancer. Background on the study: Aged about 31 to 80 years, patients included roughly 10 men and about 5 women with stage I to III disease.

Whole-study results and caveats: Compared with tumor, normal lung showed significantly lower TCR diversity.

From germline, CDR1 is MGHRA and CDR2 YSYEKL. Trimming cost V 1 base and J 9 bases, with 7 bases left between them. The CDR3 runs to 12 residues. TCRbeta libraries were built with three rounds of nested PCR, modified from ARM-PCR. TCRdb itself ran the multiplex PCR reads through MiXCR, one entry per CDR3 protein. The table has 85,000 to 100,000 distinct CDR3 sequences, about 70% seen once. This sample's RNA came from whole unsorted tissue. The V gene is TRBV4-1, the J gene TRBJ1-5, with D unclear. The clonotype originates from a man aged 55 to 70 with non-small cell lung cancer. The sample comprised lung tumor tissue. The CDR3 sequence is CASSQVVGPQHF. The CDR3 region has the DNA TGCGCCAGCAGCCAAGTCGTCGGGCCCCAGCATTTT.